The 9 T cell receptor beta chains listed next were all sequenced from one sample in a study of human T cells and chemical hapten exposure. MiXCR was run by TCRdb on the RACE reads, yielding one entry per CDR3 protein. The sample shows about 110,000 distinct CDR3 sequences, roughly 9% of them seen only once. Stated time point: patch test 2, 6 weeks after DPC sensitization. Treatment in this sample: therapeutic diphenylcyclopropenone sensitization with weekly scalp DPC. The input for sequencing was whole blood, taken in connection with sensitization to the hapten diphenylcyclopropenone (DPC). The receptors derive from a woman in her 40s with alopecia areata. Some clones in this sample may be carry-over from other donors' samples.

The chain is built from TRBV19 and TRBJ2-2; 10 bases match TRBD1. V was clipped by 10 bases and J by 4 bases; unmatched bases: 6. Germline CDR1 is LNHDA and CDR2 is SQIVND (reference sequence). The CDR3 is 14 amino acids. In DNA, the CDR3 is TGTGCCACCCGGACAGGGGGATTCACCGGGGAGCTGTTTTTT. Translated: CATRTGGFTGELFF.

This clonotype was counted at least ten times. J is TRBJ2-1 and V is TRBV7-2; D possibly corresponds to TRBD1 (6 bases). V was shortened by 3 bases and J by 0 bases, with 9 bases between the two germline ends. The CDR3 runs to 15 residues. CDR1 is SGHTA, CDR2 FQGNSA, per germline. CDR3 sequence reads: CASSFIGGSYNEQFF. DNA of the CDR3: TGTGCCAGCAGCTTCATAGGGGGCTCCTACAATGAGCAGTTCTTC.

V is TRBV25-1 and J is TRBJ1-4, with D hard to call. The CDR3 sequence is 13 residues long. Germline V CDR1 and CDR2: MGHDK, SYGVNS. Trimming left V 4 bases short and J 8 bases short, with 11 bases between. The DNA of the CDR3 is TGTGCCAGCAGTGCCATGGGTGGCGAAAAACTGTTTTTT. Its translation: CASSAMGGEKLFF.

This clonotype was detected many times. The V call is TRBV28, the J call TRBJ1-1; D is ambiguous. This CDR3 is built from 14 residues. From germline, CDR1 is MDHEN and CDR2 SYDVKM. The V and J ends lost 2 bases and 6 bases respectively, with 13 bases between them. The CDR3 sequence: CASSLGSVRAEAFF. The CDR3 region has the DNA TGTGCCAGCAGTTTAGGATCGGTGAGGGCTGAAGCTTTCTTT.

In this sample, this clonotype turned up many times. The rearrangement links TRBV20-1 to TRBJ2-5; 9 bases line up with TRBD2. The CDR3 runs to 15 residues. The germline V gene encodes CDR1 DFQATT and CDR2 SNEGSKA (reference sequence). After removal of 5 bases from V and 0 bases from J, the junction contained 7 bases not matched to a gene. CDR3 sequence reads: CSAGGTSSNQETQYF. The CDR3, as DNA: TGCAGTGCTGGTGGGACTAGCAGCAACCAAGAGACCCAGTACTTC.

The chain couples TRBV2 to TRBJ2-4; 7 bases align to TRBD2. CDR1 and CDR2 (germline): SNHLY, FYNNEI. The CDR3 sequence is 13 residues long. Trimming removed 4 bases from V and 13 bases from J; junction bases left unmatched: 10. The CDR3 nucleotides read TGTGCCAGCAGTGGACCACCTCTAGCGGCACAGTACTTC. Protein product: CASSGPPLAAQYF.

This clonotype has a handful of counts. The CDR3 DNA reads TGTGCCAGCAGTCCGTCCAGGGGCCGGAACACTGAAGCTTTCTTT. Amino acids: CASSPSRGRNTEAFF. V usage is TRBV6-5 and J usage is TRBJ1-1, with a tentative D call TRBD1 (6 bases). From germline, CDR1 is MNHEY and CDR2 SVGAGI. Trimming removed 5 bases from V and 1 base from J, with 14 bases in between. CDR3 length: 15 amino acids.

This clonotype was counted at least ten times. V usage is TRBV4-3 and J usage is TRBJ1-1, with D unresolved. The CDR3 has 15 residues. The V gene's germline CDR1 is LGHNA and CDR2 YSLEER. The V gene lost 1 base and the J gene lost 6 bases, with 15 bases spanning the gap. The CDR3: CASSQGRKGRSEAFF. The CDR3 bases are TGCGCCAGCAGCCAAGGGAGGAAGGGTCGGTCTGAAGCTTTCTTT.

This clonotype was observed at least ten times. The chain links TRBV6-5 to TRBJ2-3; 7 bases are a match to TRBD1. Trimming removed 3 bases from V and 2 bases from J; junction bases left unmatched: 8. Germline CDR1 and CDR2: MNHEY and SVGAGI. The CDR3 contains 16 residues. CDR3 bases: TGTGCCAGCAGTTATCGAAGAGGGGGCCCCACAGATACGCAGTATTTT. Residues: CASSYRRGGPTDTQYF.